Listed here are 24 T cell receptor beta chains from one sample, sequenced in a study of control samples from healthy donors and cancer patients (TCRdb year 2020). The library was prepared using the immunoSEQ multiplex PCR assay. Here the immuneACCESS table is served through TCRdb, limited to in-frame sequences with V and J called. Missing clones are a known gap in these copies; in checked studies unresolved V genes cover under half, and the rest lacks a known reason. This sample lists 60,000 to 75,000 clones; approximately 85% were detected once. The ten biggest clones cover 4.5% to 6.5% of the sample. The sample was blood. These receptors came from a man aged 40-55 years in good health.

This clone was counted only a few times. This chain connects TRBV6-5 to TRBJ1-5; TRBD1 is a possible D gene (6 bases). The CDR3 length is 14 residues. Trimming took off 6 bases at V and 3 bases at J, with 12 bases between the two ends. Germline V gene sequence: CDR1 MNHEY, CDR2 SVGAGI. The CDR3 here is CASRSTGYNQPQHF. DNA of the CDR3: TGTGCCAGCAGGTCCACAGGGTACAATCAGCCCCAGCATTTT.

This clone was seen more than once but under ten times. The CDR3 protein is CASSLGSGVQETQYF. As DNA, the CDR3 is TGTGCCAGCAGCTTAGGTAGCGGGGTCCAAGAGACCCAGTACTTC. This chain joins TRBV7-6 and TRBJ2-5; 8 bases map to TRBD2. Trimming at V came to 1 base and at J to 1 base, leaving 2 bases not matched to a gene. The CDR3 covers 15 residues. CDR1 and CDR2 from the germline V gene are SGHVS and FNYEAQ.

The chain is built from TRBV10-3 and TRBJ1-1; perhaps TRBD1 as D (5 bases). This CDR3 comprises 13 residues. CDR1 ENHRY and CDR2 SYGVKD come from the germline V gene. V lost 3 bases and J 5 bases, leaving 10 bases between the germline ends. CDR3 DNA: TGTGCCATCAGTGAATACCGGGGGACTGAAGCTTTCTTT. This encodes CAISEYRGTEAFF.

V usage is TRBV6-4 and J usage is TRBJ2-1; 12 nucleotides line up with TRBD2. Germline V lookup: CDR1 MRHNA, CDR2 SNTAGT. This CDR3 region has 16 residues. After removal of 0 bases from V and 4 bases from J, the junction contained 1 base not matched to a gene. CDR3 sequence: CASSDSGLAGYNEQFF. CDR3 in DNA: TGTGCCAGCAGTGACTCCGGACTAGCGGGATACAATGAGCAGTTCTTC.

This clone has more than one count but fewer than ten. The chain has TRBV7-2 and TRBJ2-2; D not certain. Germline values: CDR1 SGHTA, CDR2 FQGNSA. The CDR3 has 16 amino acids. V lost 2 bases and J lost 0, with 10 bases in between. Here the CDR3 reads CASSLQPASNTGELFF. The CDR3 DNA sequence: TGTGCCAGCAGCTTACAACCGGCTTCGAACACCGGGGAGCTGTTTTTT.

This clone was observed a few times. The rearrangement joins TRBV19 to TRBJ2-7; 8 bases are shared with TRBD2. This CDR3 region has 14 residues. Per germline, CDR1 LNHDA and CDR2 SQIVND (reference sequence). V shed 1 base and J 7 bases; nucleotides not matched to a gene: 6. The CDR3 loop reads CASSIGSGKGEQYF. The CDR3 DNA sequence: TGTGCCAGTAGTATAGGTAGCGGGAAAGGGGAGCAGTACTTC.

This chain links TRBV10-3 with TRBJ2-7; tentative D call: TRBD1 (5 bases). V dropped 3 bases and J dropped 3 bases, with 15 bases sitting between them. This CDR3 has 15 residues. Germline V gene lookup returns CDR1 ENHRY and CDR2 SYGVKD. The CDR3 sequence: CAISDSSGAYYEQYF. The CDR3 DNA sequence: TGTGCCATCAGTGATAGTTCTGGGGCGTACTACGAGCAGTACTTC.

This clone is deemed medium-sized. The chain couples TRBV6-1 to TRBJ1-1; D unresolved. V dropped 0 bases and J dropped 1 base, with 6 bases sitting between them. The CDR3 loop spans 14 amino acids. Per the germline V gene, CDR1 is MNHNS and CDR2 is SASEGT. This chain's CDR3 is CASSEASENTEAFF. CDR3 sequence (DNA): TGTGCCAGCAGTGAAGCGTCGGAGAACACTGAAGCTTTCTTT.

This clone was found many times. The CDR3 is CSVDVASNEQFF. In nucleotides, the CDR3 is TGCAGCGTTGATGTGGCGAGCAATGAGCAGTTCTTC. V usage is TRBV29-1 and J usage is TRBJ2-1; D unresolved. Between the trimmed V and J ends, which lost 3 bases and 6 bases, there was a span of 9 bases. Per germline, CDR1 SQVTM and CDR2 ANQGSEA. The CDR3 covers 12 residues.

The chain combines TRBV5-4 with TRBJ1-1; D not resolved. V lost 4 bases to trimming and J lost 3 bases, with 4 bases between them. The CDR3 consists of 11 residues. The V gene's germline CDR1 is SGHNT and CDR2 YYREEE (reference sequence). As DNA, the CDR3 is TGTGCCAGCAGCCTAGACACTGAAGCTTTCTTT. Translation: CASSLDTEAFF.

The V and J genes are TRBV3-1 (or the pseudogene TRBV3-2) and TRBJ2-1, with D uncertain. Germline loops: CDR1 LGHDT, CDR2 YNNKEL (reference sequence). The CDR3 covers 12 residues. The germline V and J ends were trimmed by 3 bases and 3 bases, with 3 bases remaining between them. The CDR3 region has the DNA TGTGCCAGCAGCCAGTTCTACAATGAGCAGTTCTTC. Protein: CASSQFYNEQFF.

The gene calls are TRBV18 and TRBJ1-2; D is unclear. Germline V gene sequence: CDR1 KGHSH, CDR2 LQKENI. This CDR3 spans 14 amino acids. V was clipped by 5 bases and J by 6 bases, with 16 bases between them. In nucleotides, the CDR3 is TGTGCCAGCTCATTGGTTGACGCGGTGGATGGCTACACCTTC. Protein: CASSLVDAVDGYTF.

The chain is built from TRBV29-1 and TRBJ2-1, with D unclear. V lost 3 bases and J 10 bases, leaving 10 bases between the germline ends. Germline V gene sequence: CDR1 SQVTM, CDR2 ANQGSEA. The CDR3 covers 11 residues. In nucleotides, the CDR3 is TGCAGCGTTGAGCGCGCATACGAGCAGTTCTTC. It encodes CSVERAYEQFF.

The chain combines TRBV20-1 with TRBJ1-1; D unresolved. The CDR3 has 11 residues. Germline V gives CDR1 DFQATT, CDR2 SNEGSKA (reference sequence). Trimming pared 3 bases from V and 7 bases from J, leaving 9 bases between. This chain's CDR3 is CSASLGNEAFF. The CDR3 DNA follows: TGCAGTGCTAGTCTAGGCAATGAAGCTTTCTTT.

The genes are TRBV5-1 and TRBJ1-6, with D possibly being TRBD1 (6 bases). CDR1 and CDR2 (germline): SGHRS, YFSETQ. V was cut by 0 bases and J by 2 bases, with 6 bases left in between. This CDR3 has 15 amino acids. CDR3 residues: CASSLDRAYNSPLHF. CDR3 nucleotides: TGCGCCAGCAGCTTGGACAGGGCCTATAATTCACCCCTCCACTTT.

The J gene is TRBJ1-2, the V gene TRBV3-1 (or the pseudogene TRBV3-2); 10 bases match TRBD1. This CDR3 has 14 residues. Trimming removed 5 bases from V and 6 bases from J; junction bases left unmatched: 6. CDR1 is LGHDT, CDR2 YNNKEL, per germline (reference sequence). CDR3 DNA: TGTGCCAGCAGCTCCGGGACAGGGGTTCATGGCTACACCTTC. Translated, it gives CASSSGTGVHGYTF.

The chain uses TRBV7-2 and TRBJ2-7; D might be TRBD1 or TRBD2, each matching 5 bases. V was clipped by 0 bases and J by 2 bases, with 11 bases between them. The germline V gene has CDR1 SGHTA and CDR2 FQGNSA. CDR3 size: 15 residues. CDR3 sequence (DNA): TGTGCCAGCAGCTTAGCGCTCGGGACGCCCTACGAGCAGTACTTC. It specifies CASSLALGTPYEQYF. Full variable domain (remainder filled in from reference TRBV7-2 and TRBJ2-7): GAGVSQSPSNKVTEKGKDVELRCDPISGHTALYWYRQSLGQGLEFLIYFQGNSAPDKSGLPSDRFSAERTGGSVSTLTIQRTQQEDSAVYLCASSLALGTPYEQYFGPGTRLTVT.

Comment on this clone: The junction departs from germline at one end; a sequencing error may be responsible. The J gene is TRBJ2-7, the V gene TRBV6-5; TRBD2 matches 9 bases. Germline CDR1 is MNHEY and CDR2 is SVGAGI. The CDR3 is made up of 15 amino acids. In nucleotides, the CDR3 is TGTACCAGCAGTCCTGTCACTAGCGGGTTTCGAGAGCAGTACTTC. Its protein is CTSSPVTSGFREQYF.

The chain couples TRBV19 to TRBJ2-1; D tentatively fits TRBD1 or TRBD2 (5 bases each). V was shortened by 4 bases and J by 0 bases, with 13 bases between the two germline ends. The CDR3 is 16 amino acids. CDR1 LNHDA and CDR2 SQIVND come from the germline V gene (reference sequence). CDR3 protein: CASSTLGVSSYNEQFF. The CDR3 DNA reads as TGTGCCAGTAGTACCCTGGGGGTGAGCTCCTACAATGAGCAGTTCTTC. The variable domain in full, completed from reference TRBV19 and TRBJ2-1, reads DGGITQSPKYLFRKEGQNVTLSCEQNLNHDAMYWYRQDPGQGLRLIYYSQIVNDFQKGDIAEGYSVSREKKESFPLTVTSAQKNPTAFYLCASSTLGVSSYNEQFFGPGTRLTVL.

About this clone: Other nucleotide sequences from this sample produce the same CDR3. J is TRBJ1-2 and V is TRBV27; D call uncertain. This CDR3 has 13 residues. CDR1 MNHEY and CDR2 SMNVEV come from the germline V gene (reference sequence). V lost 2 bases, J lost 2 bases, and 6 bases lay in between. The CDR3 DNA reads as TGTGCCAGCAGTTTAACGGCCAACTATGGCTACACCTTC. This sequence encodes CASSLTANYGYTF.

This clone was picked up a small number of times. This sequence joins TRBV6-5 and TRBJ2-7; 11 bases fit TRBD2. The junction had 6 bases not matched to a gene; V was cut back by 7 bases and J by 4 bases. This CDR3 region has 14 residues. CDR1 is MNHEY, CDR2 SVGAGI, per germline. CDR3 DNA: TGTGCCAGCACAGGACTAGCGGGCTTTTACGAGCAGTACTTC. As protein: CASTGLAGFYEQYF.

The rearrangement joins TRBV28 to TRBJ2-7; TRBD2 aligns across 9 bases. Trimming cost V 8 bases and J 2 bases; bases outside gene matches: 7. The germline V gene has CDR1 MDHEN and CDR2 SYDVKM. CDR3 size: 14 residues. CDR3 sequence (DNA): TGTGCCAGCGTCTCTAGCGGGACAACCTACGAGCAGTACTTC. The encoded protein is CASVSSGTTYEQYF.

For the CDR3, the DNA is TGTGCCAGCAGTTTCCAAAACATTCAGTACTTC. Amino acid sequence: CASSFQNIQYF. This chain joins TRBV28 and TRBJ2-4; no definite D call. The V end lost 3 bases, the J end lost 5 bases, and 2 bases lay between the germline ends. The CDR3 has 11 amino acids. CDR1 and CDR2 from the germline V gene are MDHEN and SYDVKM. The full variable domain, completed using reference TRBV28 and TRBJ2-4, is DVKVTQSSRYLVKRTGEKVFLECVQDMDHENMFWYRQDPGLGLRLIYFSYDVKMKEKGDIPEGYSVSREKKERFSLILESASTNQTSMYLCASSFQNIQYFGAGTRLSVL.

V is TRBV7-9 and J is TRBJ1-2, with TRBD1 matching over 9 bases. CDR1 is SEHNR, CDR2 FQNEAQ, per germline (reference sequence). The CDR3 totals 18 residues. The V segment lost 5 bases and the J segment 0 bases; nucleotides outside the gene matches: 13. The CDR3 DNA follows: TGTGCCAGCAGCCGTCTTAGACAGGGGGGATACCCTAACTATGGCTACACCTTC. Amino acids: CASSRLRQGGYPNYGYTF.